The 21 T cell receptor beta chains below come from one sample, sequenced in a study of blood T cell repertoires in COVID-19. TCRdb keeps only in-frame clones here, not all; method: immunoSEQ multiplex PCR. The sample shows some 160,000 clones, more than 65% of them seen only once. The specimen sequenced was peripheral blood. These receptors all stem from a man in his 70s with active or convalescent COVID-19.

This rearrangement joins TRBV20-1 to TRBJ1-5; a possible D gene is TRBD1 (6 bases). Looked up from germline, CDR1 is DFQATT and CDR2 is SNEGSKA (reference sequence). Trimming cost V 4 bases and J 1 base, with 8 bases left between them. The CDR3 consists of 13 residues. DNA of the CDR3: TGCAGTGCTATTGACAGGAGCAATCAGCCCCAGCATTTT. Encoded protein: CSAIDRSNQPQHF.

The chain employs TRBV7-8 and TRBJ2-1, with D tentatively TRBD2 (5 bases). V lost 2 bases and J lost 0, with 14 bases in between. Germline V gene sequence: CDR1 SGHVS, CDR2 FQNEAQ. The CDR3 length is 17 residues. The CDR3, as DNA: TGTGCCAGCAGCTTACGTCGAGCGGCCACCTCCTACAATGAGCAGTTCTTC. Amino acids: CASSLRRAATSYNEQFF. The complete variable domain, with remaining parts taken from reference TRBV7-8 and TRBJ2-1, reads GAGVSQSPRYKVAKRGQDVALRCDPISGHVSLFWYQQALGQGPEFLTYFQNEAQLDKSGLPSDRFFAERPEGSVSTLKIQRTQQEDSAVYLCASSLRRAATSYNEQFFGPGTRLTVL.

V is TRBV9 and J is TRBJ1-2; a possible D gene is TRBD1 (6 bases). Germline V gene data show CDR1 as SGDLS and CDR2 as YYNGEE. V was shortened by 2 bases and J by 7 bases, with 18 bases between the two germline ends. This CDR3 contains 15 residues. CDR3 in amino acids: CASSVRQGQWSGYTF. The DNA of the CDR3 is TGTGCCAGCAGCGTCCGGCAGGGGCAGTGGAGTGGCTACACCTTC.

V and J are TRBV27 and TRBJ2-3, with a possible D match to TRBD2 (6 bases). V lost 8 bases and J lost 0, with 12 bases in between. This CDR3 contains 14 residues. Germline V lookup: CDR1 MNHEY, CDR2 SMNVEV (reference sequence). The CDR3 region has the DNA TGTGCCAGCGCCGGGGGTGGGAGCACAGATACGCAGTATTTT. Translation gives CASAGGGSTDTQYF.

This clone turned up a few times. This sequence joins TRBV4-1 and TRBJ1-4; maybe TRBD1 (5 bases). V was clipped by 0 bases and J by 5 bases, with 13 bases between them. CDR1 and CDR2 (germline): MGHRA, YSYEKL. This CDR3 has 16 residues. CDR3 loop: CASSQDQTRGNEKLFF. CDR3 in DNA: TGCGCCAGCAGCCAAGATCAAACCCGGGGGAATGAAAAACTGTTTTTT.

The chain carries TRBV12-5 and TRBJ2-2; 8 bases fit TRBD1. Germline CDR1 is LGHNT and CDR2 is FRNRAP. The junction had 7 bases not matched to a gene; V was cut back by 6 bases and J by 1 base. CDR3 size: 16 residues. CDR3 DNA sequence: TGTGCTAGTGGCCCGCCCGGGACAGGGAACACCGGGGAGCTGTTTTTT. As protein: CASGPPGTGNTGELFF.

The rearrangement uses TRBV18 and TRBJ1-1; no firm D call. The germline gives CDR1 KGHSH, CDR2 LQKENI. The V end lost 3 bases, the J end lost 0 bases, and 11 bases lay between the germline ends. The CDR3 extends over 15 amino acids. The CDR3 region is CASSPAWGVNTEAFF. The CDR3 DNA reads TGTGCCAGCTCACCCGCTTGGGGAGTGAACACTGAAGCTTTCTTT.

This chain connects TRBV18 to TRBJ2-1; TRBD2 agrees at 8 bases. CDR3 size: 15 residues. Germline V gives CDR1 KGHSH, CDR2 LQKENI. V shed 4 bases and J 6 bases; nucleotides not matched to a gene: 8. CDR3 bases: TGTGCCAGCTCACTTCCAGCGGGAGTAGGCAATGAGCAGTTCTTC. Its translation: CASSLPAGVGNEQFF.

The V gene is TRBV6-4, the J gene TRBJ2-1; TRBD2 aligns across 9 bases. CDR3 length: 14 residues. Trimming took 3 bases from V and 6 from J; bases not matched to a gene: 3. Germline V gene data show CDR1 as MRHNA and CDR2 as SNTAGT. As DNA, the CDR3 is TGTGCCAGCAGTGAAGCGGGGGGTGGCAATGAGCAGTTCTTC. Residues: CASSEAGGGNEQFF.

This chain uses TRBV2 with TRBJ2-3; D is uncertain. The CDR3 has 11 amino acids. With 8 bases removed from V and 4 bases from J, the gap between germline ends came to 7 bases. CDR1 is SNHLY and CDR2 is FYNNEI in the germline V gene. CDR3: CASSYPDTQYF. In DNA form, the CDR3 reads TGTGCCAGCTCCTACCCAGATACGCAGTATTTT.

V usage is TRBV18 and J usage is TRBJ1-2; 7 bases align to TRBD1. This CDR3 spans 14 amino acids. Germline CDR1 KGHSH, CDR2 LQKENI. V shed 2 bases and J 6 bases; nucleotides not matched to a gene: 6. The CDR3 DNA is TGTGCCAGCTCACCAGGCAGCAGGGGGAATGGCTACACCTTC. Amino acids: CASSPGSRGNGYTF.

The J gene is TRBJ2-3, the V gene TRBV5-1; 10 bases map to TRBD1. The V and J ends lost 4 bases and 1 base, in that order; junction bases with no gene match: 0. CDR1 SGHRS and CDR2 YFSETQ come from the germline V gene. The CDR3 contains 14 residues. This CDR3 reads CASSGTGGTDTQYF. The DNA for the CDR3 is TGCGCCAGCAGCGGGACAGGGGGCACAGATACGCAGTATTTT.

CDR3 region: CASSVVSSGGPDTQYF. For the CDR3, the DNA is TGTGCCAGCAGCGTAGTATCTAGCGGGGGGCCAGATACGCAGTATTTT. The chain recombines TRBV9 with TRBJ2-3, with 11 bases lining up with TRBD2. J lost 4 bases, V lost 0 bases, and 4 bases had no gene match. Per germline, CDR1 SGDLS and CDR2 YYNGEE. The CDR3 covers 16 residues. Full variable domain (remainder filled in from reference TRBV9 and TRBJ2-3): DSGVTQTPKHLITATGQRVTLRCSPRSGDLSVYWYQQSLDQGLQFLIQYYNGEERAKGNILERFSAQQFPDLHSELNLSSLELGDSALYFCASSVVSSGGPDTQYFGPGTRLTVL.

The chain links TRBV28 to TRBJ2-7; perhaps TRBD2 as D (6 bases). The CDR3 has 17 residues. Germline loops: CDR1 MDHEN, CDR2 SYDVKM. V was shortened by 4 bases and J by 6 bases, with 25 bases between the two germline ends. CDR3 DNA sequence: TGTGCCAGCAGTTCTCCCGCCGGGACTCACCCGGTAGGCGAGCAGTACTTC. Protein sequence: CASSSPAGTHPVGEQYF. The variable domain in full, completed from reference TRBV28 and TRBJ2-7, reads DVKVTQSSRYLVKRTGEKVFLECVQDMDHENMFWYRQDPGLGLRLIYFSYDVKMKEKGDIPEGYSVSREKKERFSLILESASTNQTSMYLCASSSPAGTHPVGEQYFGPGTRLTVT.

This sequence joins TRBV6-1 and TRBJ2-7; tentatively, D is TRBD2 (6 bases). The CDR3 covers 13 residues. Looked up from germline, CDR1 is MNHNS and CDR2 is SASEGT. The ends were cut back, 3 bases at V and 4 bases at J, with 10 bases in the middle. CDR3 loop: CASSEEGWYEQYF. The CDR3 coding sequence is TGTGCCAGCAGTGAGGAGGGGTGGTACGAGCAGTACTTC.

V is TRBV29-1 and J is TRBJ1-2, with D possibly matching TRBD1 (6 bases). V shed 6 bases and J shed 0 bases, with 29 bases lying between them. Germline CDR1 and CDR2: SQVTM and ANQGSEA. The CDR3 runs 19 residues. The CDR3 here is CSVRGGLRDRGLANYGYTF. The CDR3 nucleotides are TGCAGCGTCCGAGGGGGTTTACGGGATCGCGGCTTAGCTAACTATGGCTACACCTTC. Filled out from reference TRBV29-1 and TRBJ1-2, the complete variable domain reads SAVISQKPSRDICQRGTSLTIQCQVDSQVTMMFWYRQQPGQSLTLIATANQGSEATYESGFVIDKFPISRPNLTFSTLTVSNMSPEDSSIYLCSVRGGLRDRGLANYGYTFGSGTRLTVV.

In DNA, the CDR3 is TGTGCCAGCAGTTTTAGCGGGAGCTCCTACAATGAGCAGTTCTTC. Translation gives CASSFSGSSYNEQFF. The gene calls are TRBV6-2 or TRBV6-3 and TRBJ2-1; 9 nucleotides match TRBD2. Germline V lookup: CDR1 MNHEY, CDR2 SVGEGT. V lost 4 bases and J lost 0; bases outside the gene matches: 1. This CDR3 has 15 residues.

V and J are TRBV18 and TRBJ2-3, with TRBD2 matching over 10 bases. CDR3 size: 16 residues. The V segment lost 6 bases and the J segment 5 bases; nucleotides outside the gene matches: 11. Per the germline V gene, CDR1 is KGHSH and CDR2 is LQKENI. CDR3 in DNA: TGTGCCAGCTCGCCTCTAGGGACTAGCGCGATAGATACGCAGTATTTT. This sequence encodes CASSPLGTSAIDTQYF.

V is TRBV6-1 and J is TRBJ2-1, with 11 bases matching TRBD1. The V gene's germline CDR1 is MNHNS and CDR2 SASEGT. V gave up 0 bases and J gave up 10 bases; unmatched junction bases: 5. This CDR3 has 15 residues. The CDR3 region is CASSEADRGRREQFF. DNA of the CDR3: TGTGCCAGCAGTGAAGCGGACAGGGGGCGCAGGGAGCAGTTCTTC.

This clone was counted once. This chain connects TRBV4-3 to TRBJ1-6; D remains unclear. CDR3 length equals 14 residues. V was shortened by 0 bases and J by 8 bases, with 8 bases between the two germline ends. Looked up from germline, CDR1 is LGHNA and CDR2 is YSLEER. CDR3 residues: CASSQDPRDSPLHF. The CDR3 DNA follows: TGCGCCAGCAGCCAAGATCCCCGTGATTCACCCCTCCACTTT.

The V call is TRBV7-2, the J call TRBJ2-1; possibly TRBD2 for D (6 bases). Trimming pared 5 bases from V and 7 bases from J, leaving 24 bases between. CDR3 length: 17 amino acids. Germline CDR1 is SGHTA and CDR2 is FQGNSA. Written as DNA, the CDR3 is TGTGCCAGCAGCCCTCGATTGGGACTGGTCTTGAGGAATGAGCAGTTCTTC. Protein sequence: CASSPRLGLVLRNEQFF.